This entry describes one T cell receptor beta chain. The antigen is unknown. TCRdb reprocessed the 5' RACE reads, with one entry per CDR3 protein and no DNA. The listing contains around 410,000 distinct CDR3 sequences. CDR1 is SGHRS and CDR2 is YFSETQ in the germline V gene. The CDR3 has 13 residues. This specimen comes from a study of monozygotic twins with inflammatory bowel disease. Points from the study as a whole: There were differing immunosuppressive treatments, which may have added variability to patient repertoires.

The sequenced sample consisted of blood. This sequence was found in a human donor with ulcerative colitis or Crohn's disease, or a healthy co-twin of an affected twin (not recorded which). The rearrangement joins TRBV5-1 to TRBJ1-3. The CDR3 here is CASSLKSGNTIYF.